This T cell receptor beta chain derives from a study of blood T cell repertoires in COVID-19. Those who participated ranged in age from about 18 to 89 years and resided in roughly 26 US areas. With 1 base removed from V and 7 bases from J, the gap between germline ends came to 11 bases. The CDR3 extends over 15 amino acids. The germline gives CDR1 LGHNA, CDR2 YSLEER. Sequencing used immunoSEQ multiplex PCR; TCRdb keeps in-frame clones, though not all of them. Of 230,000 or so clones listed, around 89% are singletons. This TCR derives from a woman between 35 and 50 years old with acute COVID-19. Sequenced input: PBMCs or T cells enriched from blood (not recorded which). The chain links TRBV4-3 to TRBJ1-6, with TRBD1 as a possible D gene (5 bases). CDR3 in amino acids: CASSQVIQGNSPLHF. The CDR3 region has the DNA TGCGCCAGCAGCCAAGTAATCCAGGGCAATTCACCCCTCCACTTT.